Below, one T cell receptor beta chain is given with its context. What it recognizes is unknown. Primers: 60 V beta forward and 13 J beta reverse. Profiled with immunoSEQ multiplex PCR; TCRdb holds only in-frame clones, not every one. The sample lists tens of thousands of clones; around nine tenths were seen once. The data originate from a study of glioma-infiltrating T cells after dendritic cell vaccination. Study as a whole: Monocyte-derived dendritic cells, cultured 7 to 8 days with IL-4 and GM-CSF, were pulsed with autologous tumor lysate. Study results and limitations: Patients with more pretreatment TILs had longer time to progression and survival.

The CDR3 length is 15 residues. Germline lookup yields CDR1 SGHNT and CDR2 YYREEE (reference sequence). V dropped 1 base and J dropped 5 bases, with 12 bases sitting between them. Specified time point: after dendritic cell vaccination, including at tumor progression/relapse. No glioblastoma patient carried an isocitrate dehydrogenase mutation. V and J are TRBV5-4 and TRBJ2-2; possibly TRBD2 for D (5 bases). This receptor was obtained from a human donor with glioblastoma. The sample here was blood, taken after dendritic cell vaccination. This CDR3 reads CASSLSLGGTGELFF. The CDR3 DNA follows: TGTGCCAGCAGCTTGAGCCTAGGAGGAACCGGGGAGCTGTTTTTT.